This passage covers 23 T cell receptor beta chains from one sample sequenced in a study of a mutant IDH1 vaccine in newly diagnosed glioma. No cognate antigen is known for these TCRs. Profiled with immunoSEQ multiplex PCR; TCRdb holds only in-frame clones, not every one. The sample shows tens of thousands of clones, approximately 80% of them seen only once. The time point here: week 47, end of study. Each dose delivered 300 ug of mutant IDH1 20-mer peptide subcutaneously with imiquimod. Sequenced here: PBMCs, sampled from a glioma patient whose treatment included an IDH1 peptide vaccine. Every receptor here comes from a woman in her forties with glioma. Some clones in this sample may be carry-over from other donors' samples.

In its sample, this clone was seen a few times. The rearrangement joins TRBV2 to TRBJ1-2; no definite D call. Trimming stripped 6 bases from V and 5 bases from J, with 16 bases between. The length of the CDR3 is 14 residues. Germline CDR1 and CDR2: SNHLY and FYNNEI. The DNA of the CDR3 is TGTGCCAGCAGGAGGGAGGAAGGAGAATATGGCTACACCTTC. Its translation is CASRREEGEYGYTF.

The sample holds one count of this clone. The rearrangement links TRBV11-2 to TRBJ1-4; D gene uncertain. The germline V gene has CDR1 SGHAT and CDR2 FQNNGV. V shed 0 bases and J shed 7 bases, with 3 bases lying between them. The CDR3 is 12 amino acids. CDR3: CASSLEGEKLFF. CDR3 in DNA: TGTGCCAGCAGCTTAGAGGGTGAAAAACTGTTTTTT.

The rearrangement uses TRBV27 and TRBJ2-7; TRBD1 matches at 9 bases. Looked up from germline, CDR1 is MNHEY and CDR2 is SMNVEV (reference sequence). This CDR3 region has 16 residues. With V trimmed by 6 bases and J by 2 bases, 11 bases remained unmatched. CDR3: CASSQDRGSEAYEQYF. CDR3 nucleotide sequence: TGTGCCAGCAGCCAGGACAGGGGATCCGAAGCCTACGAGCAGTACTTC.

The V gene is TRBV27, the J gene TRBJ1-4, with 10 positions matching TRBD1. Germline V lookup: CDR1 MNHEY, CDR2 SMNVEV (reference sequence). J lost 6 bases, V lost 8 bases, and 3 bases had no gene match. The CDR3 consists of 13 residues. CDR3 loop: CASSGTGDEKLFF. The CDR3 nucleotides are TGTGCCAGCTCCGGGACAGGGGATGAAAAACTGTTTTTT.

This clone was seen only a few times. CDR3 bases: TGTGCCTGGAGTGTACGGGGGACTGGGGTCTATAGCAATCAGCCCCAGCATTTT. As protein: CAWSVRGTGVYSNQPQHF. The rearrangement links TRBV30 to TRBJ1-5; possible D gene TRBD1, 5 bases. Germline lookup yields CDR1 GTSNPN and CDR2 SVGIG (reference sequence). The CDR3 runs to 18 residues. Trimming shortened V by 0 bases and J by 0 bases, and 18 bases separated the two germline ends.

In DNA form, the CDR3 reads TGTGCCAGCAGCTCCGTAGAGAGGGGGACTGAAGCTTTCTTT. It is translated as CASSSVERGTEAFF. This chain links TRBV5-4 with TRBJ1-1, with a possible D match to TRBD1 (6 bases). The germline V and J ends were trimmed by 3 bases and 5 bases, with 14 bases remaining between them. The CDR3 loop spans 14 amino acids. Germline loops: CDR1 SGHNT, CDR2 YYREEE (reference sequence).

The genes are TRBV5-1 and TRBJ1-2, with D possibly TRBD1 on 5 matching bases. V lost 0 bases and J 3 bases, leaving 6 bases between the germline ends. CDR3 length: 13 amino acids. Germline values: CDR1 SGHRS, CDR2 YFSETQ. CDR3 amino acids: CASSLGGDYGYTF. For the CDR3, the DNA is TGCGCCAGCAGCTTGGGGGGGGACTATGGCTACACCTTC.

The rearrangement joins TRBV11-3 to TRBJ2-1; 7 nucleotides line up with TRBD2. CDR3 length equals 14 residues. Germline V gives CDR1 SGHNT, CDR2 YENEEA. The J segment lost 7 bases and the V segment lost 1 base, leaving 4 bases of the junction unmatched. As DNA, the CDR3 is TGTGCCAGCAGCTTAGCGGGGGGTCTGAATGAGCAGTTCTTC. This codes for CASSLAGGLNEQFF.

In nucleotides, the CDR3 is TGTGCTAGTGGTTTGGGACAGGGGGATCGCAATCAGCCCCAGCATTTT. Translation gives CASGLGQGDRNQPQHF. The rearrangement uses TRBV12-5 and TRBJ1-5; 9 bases agree with TRBD1. J gave up 2 bases and V 1 base, and 3 bases lay outside the gene matches. The CDR3 runs to 16 residues. Germline loops: CDR1 LGHNT, CDR2 FRNRAP.

This chain connects TRBV6-4 to TRBJ1-2; TRBD1 might be the D (5 bases). V was shortened by 3 bases and J by 4 bases, with 9 bases between the two germline ends. Germline V gene lookup returns CDR1 MRHNA and CDR2 SNTAGT. CDR3 size: 13 residues. DNA for the CDR3: TGTGCCAGCAGTGAAAGTACAGGCTATGGCTACACCTTC. Residues: CASSESTGYGYTF.

This clone was recorded once. The rearrangement joins TRBV29-1 to TRBJ1-6; 8 bases fit TRBD1. Trimming cost V 6 bases and J 7 bases; bases outside gene matches: 8. CDR3 length: 14 residues. The germline gives CDR1 SQVTM, CDR2 ANQGSEA. DNA of the CDR3: TGCAGCGTCCCGGACAGGGTCGGAAATTCACCCCTCCACTTT. It codes for CSVPDRVGNSPLHF. Full variable domain (outside the CDR3, taken from reference TRBV29-1 and TRBJ1-6): SAVISQKPSRDICQRGTSLTIQCQVDSQVTMMFWYRQQPGQSLTLIATANQGSEATYESGFVIDKFPISRPNLTFSTLTVSNMSPEDSSIYLCSVPDRVGNSPLHFGNGTRLTVT.

The V and J genes are TRBV4-1 and TRBJ2-6, with TRBD1 matching 8 bases. V lost 0 bases and J lost 0; bases outside the gene matches: 7. The CDR3 is 19 residues long. Germline loops: CDR1 MGHRA, CDR2 YSYEKL. CDR3 loop: CASSQDKDRGTSGANVLTF. The DNA for the CDR3 is TGCGCCAGCAGCCAAGATAAAGACAGGGGAACCTCTGGGGCCAACGTCCTGACTTTC.

J is TRBJ1-2 and V is TRBV29-1, with 11 bases lining up with TRBD1. Germline V gives CDR1 SQVTM, CDR2 ANQGSEA. V was clipped by 3 bases and J by 8 bases; unmatched bases: 8. This CDR3 region has 14 residues. The DNA for the CDR3 is TGCAGCGTTGAGGGGGGACAGGGGGTACTCGGCTACACCTTC. Protein: CSVEGGQGVLGYTF.

This chain joins TRBV18 and TRBJ2-3, with 13 bases matching TRBD2. Germline V lookup: CDR1 KGHSH, CDR2 LQKENI. V shed 3 bases and J 6 bases; nucleotides not matched to a gene: 3. The CDR3 is made up of 15 amino acids. CDR3 nucleotide sequence: TGTGCCAGCTCACCGATGACTAGCGGGGGGGATACGCAGTATTTT. It yields the protein CASSPMTSGGDTQYF. Full variable domain (missing parts from reference TRBV18 and TRBJ2-3): NAGVMQNPRHLVRRRGQEARLRCSPMKGHSHVYWYRQLPEEGLKFMVYLQKENIIDESGMPKERFSAEFPKEGPSILRIQQVVRGDSAAYFCASSPMTSGGDTQYFGPGTRLTVL.

The chain joins TRBV6-5 to TRBJ2-1; possibly TRBD1 for D (6 bases). The germline V gene has CDR1 MNHEY and CDR2 SVGAGI. V shed 6 bases and J shed 5 bases, with 11 bases lying between them. The CDR3 has 13 residues. CDR3 in amino acids: CASRPYRDNEQFF. For the CDR3, the DNA is TGTGCCAGCAGACCTTACAGGGACAATGAGCAGTTCTTC.

The V and J genes are TRBV12-5 and TRBJ1-5, with D possibly being TRBD1 (5 bases). Germline CDR1 reads LGHNT; CDR2 reads FRNRAP. This CDR3 spans 21 amino acids. Trimming removed 0 bases from V and 0 bases from J, with 24 bases in between. The CDR3, as DNA: TGTGCTAGTGGTTTGGTAAACGCCGGCCCCGGGACGGTGAATAGCAATCAGCCCCAGCATTTT. The encoded protein is CASGLVNAGPGTVNSNQPQHF.

This chain joins TRBV7-3 and TRBJ2-1; perhaps D is TRBD1 or TRBD2 (6 bases each). The CDR3 is 13 amino acids. The V end lost 2 bases, the J end lost 8 bases, and 10 bases lay between the germline ends. The germline CDR1 and CDR2 sequences are SGHTA and FQGTGA. The CDR3 protein is CASSLPGADEQFF. CDR3 in DNA: TGTGCCAGCAGCTTACCGGGGGCGGATGAGCAGTTCTTC.

This clone has more than one count but fewer than ten. The chain carries TRBV19 and TRBJ1-3; no clear D gene. The CDR3 spans 18 residues. From germline, CDR1 is LNHDA and CDR2 SQIVND (reference sequence). V was pared by 5 bases and J by 0 bases, with 20 bases between. CDR3 sequence reads: CASSLGKGLLTSGNTIYF. DNA of the CDR3: TGTGCCAGTAGTCTTGGGAAGGGCCTACTTACCTCTGGAAACACCATATATTTT.

J is TRBJ1-2 and V is TRBV7-2; 9 bases map to TRBD1. V shed 6 bases and J 6 bases; nucleotides not matched to a gene: 8. The CDR3 extends over 14 amino acids. From germline, CDR1 is SGHTA and CDR2 FQGNSA. The DNA for the CDR3 is TGTGCCAGCAGATGGGGACAGGGCGTCGATGGCTACACCTTC. Translation: CASRWGQGVDGYTF.

V gene TRBV18 combines with J gene TRBJ1-3; 9 positions agree with TRBD1. This CDR3 has 17 residues. The J segment lost 0 bases and the V segment lost 2 bases, leaving 5 bases of the junction unmatched. Germline assignment: CDR1 KGHSH and CDR2 LQKENI. The CDR3 nucleotides read TGTGCCAGCTCACCAGGGACAGGGTTCTCCTCTGGAAACACCATATATTTT. Encoded protein: CASSPGTGFSSGNTIYF.

This chain connects TRBV29-1 to TRBJ1-2, with TRBD1 identical over 8 bases. In germline, CDR1 is SQVTM, CDR2 ANQGSEA. CDR3 size: 13 residues. J was trimmed by 5 bases and V by 5 bases; bases with no gene match: 7. The CDR3 coding sequence is TGCAGCGTTCAAGTGACAGGGGCTTATGGCTACACCTTC. Protein sequence: CSVQVTGAYGYTF.

The genes are TRBV5-4 and TRBJ2-3; D not resolved. Per germline, CDR1 SGHNT and CDR2 YYREEE (reference sequence). This CDR3 comprises 14 residues. The germline V and J ends were trimmed by 4 bases and 2 bases, with 11 bases remaining between them. CDR3 bases: TGTGCCAGCAGCCAGGAGCCCTTCACAGATACGCAGTATTTT. Protein: CASSQEPFTDTQYF.

The DNA for the CDR3 is TGCGCCAGCAGGTCCGAAGGGGTTGGAACCGGGGAGCTGTTTTTT. It encodes CASRSEGVGTGELFF. V gene TRBV5-1 combines with J gene TRBJ2-2; D is possibly TRBD1 (5 bases). From germline, CDR1 is SGHRS and CDR2 YFSETQ. Trimming shortened V by 5 bases and J by 5 bases, and 16 bases separated the two germline ends. CDR3 length: 15 amino acids.